The clone carrying this T cell receptor beta chain was observed many times. As yet, its antigen is unknown. CDR1 and CDR2 from the germline V gene are SGHTA and FQGNSA. Trimming took 5 bases from V and 7 from J, leaving 15 bases between them. The CDR3 loop spans 13 amino acids. By quantitative 5'-RACE with molecular barcodes, the TCR beta libraries were made. Each CDR3 protein is one row after TCRdb ran MiXCR on the 5' RACE reads. The sample shows 500,000 to 650,000 distinct CDR3 sequences, over 4% of them seen only once. This sample was included in a study of CD8 T cells in ankylosing spondylitis. Study-wide points: Earlier work had already found some motif variants in reactive arthritis synovial fluid and blood. Disease-associated clones were reportedly significantly overrepresented in matched ankylosing spondylitis synovial fluid. Clones linked to the disease showed a CD8+ phenotype. They occurred at relatively low frequencies in peripheral blood. A TCR beta motif of fewer than ten highly homologous variants seemed to mark ankylosing spondylitis blood.

The sequenced sample was blood, either unsorted or a sorted T cell fraction (not recorded which). The clonotype was recovered from a male donor with ankylosing spondylitis. The chain links TRBV7-2 to TRBJ2-7, with unresolved D. The chain's CDR3 is CASSPVGLGEQYF. The CDR3 DNA reads TGTGCCAGCAGCCCTGTTGGCCTCGGGGAGCAGTACTTC.